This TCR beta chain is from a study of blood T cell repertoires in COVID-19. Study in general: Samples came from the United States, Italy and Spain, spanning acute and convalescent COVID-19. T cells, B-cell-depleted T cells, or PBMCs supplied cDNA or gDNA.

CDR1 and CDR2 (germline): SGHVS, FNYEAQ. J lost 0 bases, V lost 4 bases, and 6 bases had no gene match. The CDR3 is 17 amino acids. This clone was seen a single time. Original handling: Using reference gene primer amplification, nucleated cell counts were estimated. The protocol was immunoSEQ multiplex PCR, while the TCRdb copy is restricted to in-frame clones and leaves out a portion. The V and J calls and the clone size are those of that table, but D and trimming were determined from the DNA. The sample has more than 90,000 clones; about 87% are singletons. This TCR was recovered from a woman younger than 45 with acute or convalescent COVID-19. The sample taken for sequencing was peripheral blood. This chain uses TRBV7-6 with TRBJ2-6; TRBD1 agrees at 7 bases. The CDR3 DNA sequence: TGTGCCAGCAGCTCAGGGGGAAGGAACTCTGGGGCCAACGTCCTGACTTTC. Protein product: CASSSGGRNSGANVLTF.